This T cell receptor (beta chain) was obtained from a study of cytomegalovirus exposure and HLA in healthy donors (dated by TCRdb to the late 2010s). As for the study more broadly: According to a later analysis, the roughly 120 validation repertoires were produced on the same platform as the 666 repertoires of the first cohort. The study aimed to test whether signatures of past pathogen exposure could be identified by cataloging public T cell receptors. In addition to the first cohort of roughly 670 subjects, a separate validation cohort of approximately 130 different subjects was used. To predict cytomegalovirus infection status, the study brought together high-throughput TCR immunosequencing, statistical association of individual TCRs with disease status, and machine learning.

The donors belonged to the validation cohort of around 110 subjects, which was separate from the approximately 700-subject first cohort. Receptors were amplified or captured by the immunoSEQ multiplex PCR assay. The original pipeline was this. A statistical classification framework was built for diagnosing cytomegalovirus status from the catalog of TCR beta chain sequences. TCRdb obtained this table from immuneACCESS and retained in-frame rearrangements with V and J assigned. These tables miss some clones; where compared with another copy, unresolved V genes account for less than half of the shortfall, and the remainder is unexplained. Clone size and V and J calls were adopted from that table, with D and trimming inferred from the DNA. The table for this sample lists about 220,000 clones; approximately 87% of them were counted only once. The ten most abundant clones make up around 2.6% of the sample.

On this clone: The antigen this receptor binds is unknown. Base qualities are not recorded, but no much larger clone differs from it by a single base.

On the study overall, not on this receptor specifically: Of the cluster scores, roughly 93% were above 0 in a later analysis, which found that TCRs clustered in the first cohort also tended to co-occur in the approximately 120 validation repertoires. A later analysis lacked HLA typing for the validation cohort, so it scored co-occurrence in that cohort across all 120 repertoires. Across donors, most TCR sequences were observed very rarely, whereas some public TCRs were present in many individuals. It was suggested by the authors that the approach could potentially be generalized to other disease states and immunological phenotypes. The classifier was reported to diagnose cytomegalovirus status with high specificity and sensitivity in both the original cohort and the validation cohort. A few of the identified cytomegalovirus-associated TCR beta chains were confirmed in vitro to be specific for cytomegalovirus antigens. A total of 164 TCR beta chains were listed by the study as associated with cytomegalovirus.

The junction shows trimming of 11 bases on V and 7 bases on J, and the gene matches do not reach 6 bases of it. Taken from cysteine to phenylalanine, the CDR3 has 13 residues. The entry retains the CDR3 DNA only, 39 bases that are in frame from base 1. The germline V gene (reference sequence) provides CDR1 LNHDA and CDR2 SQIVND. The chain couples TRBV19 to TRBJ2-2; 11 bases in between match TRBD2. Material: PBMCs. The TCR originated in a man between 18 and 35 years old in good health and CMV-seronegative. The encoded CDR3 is CAGGTSGLGELFF. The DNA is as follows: TGTGCCGGGGGGACTAGCGGACTCGGGGAGCTGTTTTTT. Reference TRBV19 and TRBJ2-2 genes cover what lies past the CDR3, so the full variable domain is DGGITQSPKYLFRKEGQNVTLSCEQNLNHDAMYWYRQDPGQGLRLIYYSQIVNDFQKGDIAEGYSVSREKKESFPLTVTSAQKNPTAFYLCAGGTSGLGELFFGEGSRLTVL.